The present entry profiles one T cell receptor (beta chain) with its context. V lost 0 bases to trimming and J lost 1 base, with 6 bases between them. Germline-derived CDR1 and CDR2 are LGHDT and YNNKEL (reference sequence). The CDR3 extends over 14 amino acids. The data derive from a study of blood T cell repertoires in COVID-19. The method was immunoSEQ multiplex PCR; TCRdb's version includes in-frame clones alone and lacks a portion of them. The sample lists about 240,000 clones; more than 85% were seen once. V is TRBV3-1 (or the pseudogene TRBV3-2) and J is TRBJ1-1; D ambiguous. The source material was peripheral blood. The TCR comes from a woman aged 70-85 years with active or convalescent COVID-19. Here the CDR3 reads CASSQELTNTEAFF. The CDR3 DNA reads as TGTGCCAGCAGCCAAGAGCTAACGAACACTGAAGCTTTCTTT.